This T cell receptor (beta chain) was identified in a study of lymphopenia after photon versus proton radiotherapy. This clone was seen a handful of times. The junction departs from the called germline gene at one end, perhaps through a read error. Data came from immunoSEQ multiplex PCR; TCRdb stores just in-frame clones and leaves some out. The sample includes 83,000 or so clones, approximately 82% of them seen just once. The CDR3 length is 14 residues. Germline CDR1 and CDR2: SSHAT and FNYEAQ (reference sequence). Material: peripheral blood, obtained from a patient treated with proton-based radiotherapy. The TCR comes from a man in his sixties with pancreatic cancer. The chain uses TRBV7-7 and TRBJ2-5, with 9 bases identical to TRBD1. CDR3 loop: CASSYWDRAETQYF. The CDR3, as DNA: TGTGCTAGCAGCTACTGGGACAGGGCGGAGACCCAGTACTTC.